This entry features one T cell receptor beta chain sequence. The table lists this clone with a few counts. Its antigen remains unidentified. No qualities accompany the bases; no much larger clone lies one base away. This record comes from a study of CD8 T cells in seronegative destructive rheumatoid arthritis (dated by TCRdb to 2018 to 2020). General notes on the study: At the time of sampling, biological drugs were being given to seven out of the eight CND-RA patients. Peripheral CD8+ TCRbeta repertoires of CCP-negative destructive rheumatoid arthritis (CND-RA) patients were compared with newly diagnosed seropositive RA, seronegative RA and healthy controls. Rather than undergoing new sequencing, the seropositive RA, seronegative RA and healthy control comparison cohorts were drawn from an earlier published TCRbeta dataset.

CDR1 is given as SGHDT and CDR2 as YYEEEE, both from the germline V gene. The CDR3 numbers 17 residues from cysteine through phenylalanine. Solely the CDR3 DNA is kept, with 51 bases framed from the first base. The junction shows trimming of 4 bases on V and 0 bases on J, plus 14 bases between the germline ends. Genomic DNA from CD8+ cells was used for TCRbeta sequencing according to the manufacturer's instructions. A genomics technology centre in Finland ran the TCRbeta sequencing, which was done with the immunoSEQ assay. The study's own analysis went as follows. Clonotype tables from the immunoSEQ preprocessing pipeline were converted to VDJtools format, and non-productive clonotypes were removed. Samples with fewer than 10,000 reads were excluded, the remaining samples were subsampled to 10,000 reads, and most of the eight CND-RA samples were retained. Shannon-Wiener, Simpson and clonality indices were calculated with the VDJtools CalcDiversityStats function on data subsampled to 10,000 reads. To infer antigen specificity, non-singleton TCRbeta clonotypes were hard-matched against VDJdb, meaning no mismatches were allowed. CDR3 sequences that differed by one amino acid (Hamming distance 1) were grouped together into clusters with potentially shared antigen targets. Public clonotypes were tested for group enrichment with one-sided Fisher's exact tests after resampling groups to six samples, repeated ten times. The clones in this table, taken by TCRdb from immuneACCESS, are in-frame only. Not every clone is retained; where verified, under half of the shortfall comes from an unresolved V gene, and the cause of the rest is unknown. That table supplies the V and J calls and clone size; D and trimming were determined from the DNA. This sample has over 10,000 clones in its table, and 75% to 90% of those were observed once. About a quarter of the sample comes from the top ten.

The CND-RA patients tested negative on the clinical CCP2 antibody test, and joint destruction in these patients kept progressing despite active therapy. Every CND-RA patient showed typical joint destruction in the wrists and ankles and had failed conventional anti-rheumatic therapy. CND-RA patients were sampled after long disease histories, spanning decades in several cases, rather than at diagnosis. Fifty millilitres of EDTA-anticoagulated peripheral blood were collected from each patient. Ficoll-Paque PLUS density gradient separation was used to isolate peripheral blood mononuclear cells. CD8+ cells were isolated from fresh or cryopreserved PBMCs by AutoMACS magnetic bead positive selection, with purity checked by flow cytometry. Nucleospin Tissue or Tissue XS kits were used to extract genomic DNA, which was then quantified on a Qubit 2.0 fluorometer. General findings and caveats noted by the study authors: With age adjusted for, CD8+ TCRbeta repertoires in CND-RA patients appeared less diverse and more clonal than repertoires in other RA subtypes. More CMV-reactive and fewer influenza A-reactive CD8+ TCRbeta sequences were observed in CND-RA repertoires than in controls and other RA subtypes. The authors read the apparently distinct set of enriched public clonotypes carried by CND-RA patients as support for a separate disease subset. No public clonotype enrichment survived Benjamini-Hochberg correction across the 110,000 or so clonotypes tested. Without diagnostic samples, TCR repertoire differences may partly reflect poor disease control over the years rather than being present at onset. The small size of the CND-RA cohort was acknowledged as a study limitation.

This TCR came from a woman aged 30 to 49 with seronegative destructive rheumatoid arthritis. Sequencing input: CD8+ T cells from blood. The sequence is built from TRBV5-6 and TRBJ1-6; the D gene is not confidently resolved. CDR3 reads: CASSPEGGSSYNSPLHF. The nucleotides read TGTGCCAGCAGCCCCGAAGGAGGGAGCTCCTATAATTCACCCCTCCACTTT.